The 25 T cell receptor beta chains given below trace back to one sample, sequenced in a study of control samples from healthy donors and cancer patients. Sequencing was performed with immunoSEQ multiplex PCR; in TCRdb, only in-frame clones are kept and a portion is missing. The sample includes some 120,000 clones, around 91% seen only once; the top ten take about 1%. The sequenced sample consisted of PBMCs. These receptor sequences come from a woman aged 50 to 60 with colorectal cancer.

The V call is TRBV6-2 or TRBV6-3, the J call TRBJ1-6; D gene ambiguous. The germline V gene encodes CDR1 MNHEY and CDR2 SVGEGT. This CDR3 has 14 amino acids. Trimming removed 5 bases from V and 9 bases from J, with 14 bases in between. The CDR3 DNA sequence: TGTGCCAGCAGTCCCGGGCCGACGCTTTCACCCCTCCACTTT. Protein product: CASSPGPTLSPLHF.

This rearrangement joins TRBV7-2 to TRBJ2-1, with 9 bases fitting TRBD1. V lost 5 bases, J lost 7 bases, and 6 bases stayed unmatched. CDR1 is SGHTA, CDR2 FQGNSA, per germline. The CDR3 is made up of 14 amino acids. DNA for the CDR3: TGTGCCAGCAGCCTCCGGACAGGGGTGAATGAGCAGTTCTTC. Translated: CASSLRTGVNEQFF. The full variable domain, rest sourced from reference TRBV7-2 and TRBJ2-1, is GAGVSQSPSNKVTEKGKDVELRCDPISGHTALYWYRQSLGQGLEFLIYFQGNSAPDKSGLPSDRFSAERTGGSVSTLTIQRTQQEDSAVYLCASSLRTGVNEQFFGPGTRLTVL.

The chain carries TRBV27 and TRBJ2-6; D gene unclear. This CDR3 has 15 residues. Germline loops: CDR1 MNHEY, CDR2 SMNVEV (reference sequence). Deletions cut 4 bases from V and 2 bases from J, with 9 bases between. The CDR3, as DNA: TGTGCCAGCAGTTCCCTAGAAACTGGGGCCAACGTCCTGACTTTC. It encodes CASSSLETGANVLTF.

The chain combines TRBV28 with TRBJ1-1, with D tentatively TRBD1 (5 bases). The CDR3 runs to 16 residues. Germline CDR1 and CDR2: MDHEN and SYDVKM. Between the trimmed V and J ends, which lost 6 bases and 1 base, there was a span of 18 bases. Here the CDR3 reads CASSYLEGVENTEAFF. The CDR3 bases are TGTGCCAGCAGCTACCTCGAAGGGGTTGAGAACACTGAAGCTTTCTTT. The full variable domain, completed using reference TRBV28 and TRBJ1-1, is DVKVTQSSRYLVKRTGEKVFLECVQDMDHENMFWYRQDPGLGLRLIYFSYDVKMKEKGDIPEGYSVSREKKERFSLILESASTNQTSMYLCASSYLEGVENTEAFFGQGTRLTVV.

The chain combines TRBV18 with TRBJ1-5; D not resolved. This CDR3 has 13 amino acids. The V gene lost 5 bases and the J gene lost 4 bases, with 9 bases spanning the gap. CDR1 and CDR2 from the germline V gene are KGHSH and LQKENI. The CDR3 DNA is TGTGCCAGCTCAGAGGGAGTGAATCAGCCCCAGCATTTT. It is translated as CASSEGVNQPQHF.

V usage is TRBV27 and J usage is TRBJ2-5, with D possibly TRBD2 on 7 matching bases. The CDR3 runs 13 residues. Germline CDR1 MNHEY, CDR2 SMNVEV (reference sequence). The ends were cut back, 6 bases at V and 2 bases at J, with 10 bases in the middle. CDR3 bases: TGTGCCAGCAGACAGGGACTACAAGAGACCCAGTACTTC. Translation: CASRQGLQETQYF.

The V gene is TRBV2, the J gene TRBJ1-2, with unresolved D. V shed 1 base and J shed 4 bases, with 16 bases lying between them. The germline gives CDR1 SNHLY, CDR2 FYNNEI. There are 16 residues in the CDR3. The CDR3 reads CASSEDSARSSYGYTF. For the CDR3, the DNA is TGTGCCAGCAGTGAAGATTCGGCCAGGTCCTCCTATGGCTACACCTTC.

The genes are TRBV6-1 and TRBJ1-2; no reliable D call. This CDR3 has 14 residues. CDR1 MNHNS and CDR2 SASEGT come from the germline V gene. The V end was cut by 5 bases, the J end by 7 bases, with 17 bases between. CDR3 region: CASSPSAPGVGYTF. The CDR3 coding sequence is TGTGCCAGCAGTCCCAGTGCGCCGGGAGTTGGCTACACCTTC.

This clone was seen just once. The genes are TRBV27 and TRBJ1-1, with D possibly being TRBD1 (5 bases). Deletions cut 8 bases from V and 8 bases from J, with 15 bases between. The V gene's germline CDR1 is MNHEY and CDR2 SMNVEV (reference sequence). The CDR3 contains 12 residues. Here the CDR3 reads CASEGPEAEAFF. CDR3 nucleotides: TGTGCCAGCGAGGGGCCGGAGGCCGAAGCTTTCTTT.

This clone was detected once. This chain joins TRBV9 and TRBJ1-4; the D is unclear. CDR1 is SGDLS and CDR2 is YYNGEE in the germline V gene. This CDR3 has 14 amino acids. Trimming took off 0 bases at V and 5 bases at J, with 8 bases between the two ends. The chain's CDR3 is CASSVDQTNEKLFF. For the CDR3, the DNA is TGTGCCAGCAGCGTAGACCAGACAAATGAAAAACTGTTTTTT.

The rearrangement uses TRBV28 and TRBJ2-7; tentative D call: TRBD2 (6 bases). V was shortened by 9 bases and J by 4 bases, with 28 bases between the two germline ends. This CDR3 region has 17 residues. The germline V gene encodes CDR1 MDHEN and CDR2 SYDVKM. The CDR3 spells CASHYPADRGSGYEQYF. The CDR3 region has the DNA TGTGCCAGTCACTACCCGGCCGACCGGGGGAGTGGGTACGAGCAGTACTTC.

The genes are TRBV6-6 and TRBJ2-2; D unresolved. Germline lookup yields CDR1 MNHNY and CDR2 SVGAGI (reference sequence). The V end lost 6 bases, the J end lost 0 bases, and 14 bases lay between the germline ends. This CDR3 has 16 amino acids. CDR3 amino acids: CASSQTRRSNTGELFF. The CDR3 coding sequence is TGTGCCAGCAGCCAAACTCGTCGGTCGAACACCGGGGAGCTGTTTTTT.

This rearrangement joins TRBV5-1 to TRBJ1-3; D is unresolved. The CDR3 covers 18 residues. Looked up from germline, CDR1 is SGHRS and CDR2 is YFSETQ. V shed 4 bases and J shed 0 bases, with 20 bases lying between them. For the CDR3, the DNA is TGCGCCAGCAGCGTGCAGCCGATGCCCGGGGTCTCTGGAAACACCATATATTTT. It is translated as CASSVQPMPGVSGNTIYF.

The rearrangement joins TRBV12-5 to TRBJ1-1, with 8 bases identical to TRBD1. V lost 1 base and J lost 1; bases outside the gene matches: 5. The CDR3 runs 16 residues. From germline, CDR1 is LGHNT and CDR2 FRNRAP. The CDR3 region is CASGLAGQGGNTEAFF. The CDR3 DNA reads as TGTGCTAGTGGTTTGGCCGGACAGGGAGGGAACACTGAAGCTTTCTTT.

CDR3 in DNA: TGTGCCAGCAGTTACTTTCAGGGGGTCAATCAGCCCCAGCATTTT. Its protein is CASSYFQGVNQPQHF. The genes are TRBV6-6 and TRBJ1-5; 7 bases are a match to TRBD1. The V gene end was trimmed by 1 base and the J gene end by 3 bases; junction bases not matched to a gene: 3. The CDR3 sequence is 15 residues long. Per germline, CDR1 MNHNY and CDR2 SVGAGI (reference sequence).

V and J are TRBV24-1 and TRBJ2-3, with 10 bases lining up with TRBD2. The CDR3 extends over 17 amino acids. CDR1 is KGHDR and CDR2 is SFDVKD in the germline V gene. V lost 9 bases to trimming and J lost 6 bases; unmatched junction nucleotides: 17. The CDR3 reads CATAGGLALSTGDTQYF. The CDR3 nucleotides read TGTGCCACCGCAGGGGGACTAGCGCTCTCGACCGGGGATACGCAGTATTTT.

The chain couples TRBV5-8 to TRBJ1-6, with 12 bases aligning to TRBD1. CDR3 length: 17 residues. The V segment lost 1 base and the J segment 4 bases; nucleotides outside the gene matches: 3. In germline, CDR1 is SGHTS, CDR2 YDEGEE. CDR3 sequence (DNA): TGTGCCAGCAGCTTGTCGGGACAGGGGGCGTATAATTCACCCCTCCACTTT. Protein sequence: CASSLSGQGAYNSPLHF.

V is TRBV7-2 and J is TRBJ2-7; D is perhaps TRBD2 (5 bases). V was cut by 8 bases and J by 2 bases, with 10 bases left in between. Germline-derived CDR1 and CDR2 are SGHTA and FQGNSA. The CDR3 has 12 amino acids. The CDR3 DNA sequence: TGTGCCAGCGGAGGAACCACCTACGAGCAGTACTTC. Protein product: CASGGTTYEQYF.

V is TRBV11-2 and J is TRBJ2-5; D not resolved. In germline, CDR1 is SGHAT, CDR2 FQNNGV. This CDR3 is built from 13 residues. The V end lost 2 bases, the J end lost 1 base, and 5 bases lay between the germline ends. In DNA, the CDR3 is TGTGCCAGCAGCTTATGGGGCCAAGAGACCCAGTACTTC. It yields the protein CASSLWGQETQYF.

The chain has TRBV7-3 and TRBJ1-1; no clear D. CDR1 SGHTA and CDR2 FQGTGA come from the germline V gene. V was clipped by 5 bases and J by 6 bases, with 19 bases between them. The CDR3 is 15 residues long. The CDR3 sequence: CASSLNSAPESEAFF. CDR3 in DNA: TGTGCCAGCAGCCTGAATTCCGCTCCTGAGTCTGAAGCTTTCTTT. Drawing the rest from reference TRBV7-3 and TRBJ1-1, the complete variable domain is GAGVSQTPSNKVTEKGKYVELRCDPISGHTALYWYRQSLGQGPEFLIYFQGTGAADDSGLPNDRFFAVRPEGSVSTLKIQRTERGDSAVYLCASSLNSAPESEAFFGQGTRLTVV.

V is TRBV6-5 and J is TRBJ2-7, with 8 bases fitting TRBD1. After removal of 1 base from V and 0 bases from J, the junction contained 2 bases not matched to a gene. Per the germline V gene, CDR1 is MNHEY and CDR2 is SVGAGI. The CDR3 is made up of 15 amino acids. The CDR3 reads CASSYWTGTSYEQYF. The CDR3 DNA follows: TGTGCCAGCAGTTACTGGACAGGGACCTCCTACGAGCAGTACTTC.

The chain employs TRBV5-1 and TRBJ2-7; 7 bases line up with TRBD2. The V gene's germline CDR1 is SGHRS and CDR2 YFSETQ. The CDR3 spans 14 residues. J gave up 0 bases and V 4 bases, and 4 bases lay outside the gene matches. DNA of the CDR3: TGCGCCAGCAGCCGGGACTACGGCTCCTACGAGCAGTACTTC. The encoded protein is CASSRDYGSYEQYF.

In this sample, this clone turned up once. V usage is TRBV18 and J usage is TRBJ1-5; 7 bases line up with TRBD1. J gave up 4 bases and V 3 bases, and 6 bases lay outside the gene matches. Germline-derived CDR1 and CDR2 are KGHSH and LQKENI. The CDR3 runs to 15 residues. CDR3 amino acids: CASSPEGQPNQPQHF. CDR3 DNA sequence: TGTGCCAGCTCACCCGAGGGACAGCCGAATCAGCCCCAGCATTTT.

V gene TRBV12-5 combines with J gene TRBJ2-5; TRBD2 matches 9 bases. J gave up 7 bases and V 3 bases, and 0 bases lay outside the gene matches. The CDR3 sequence is 12 residues long. Germline CDR1 LGHNT, CDR2 FRNRAP. CDR3 sequence reads: CASGLAGGTQYF. CDR3 nucleotides: TGTGCTAGTGGTTTAGCGGGAGGGACCCAGTACTTC.

The rearrangement links TRBV3-1 (or the pseudogene TRBV3-2) to TRBJ1-5; D perhaps matches TRBD1 (5 bases). The CDR3 spans 14 residues. V gave up 4 bases and J gave up 5 bases, with 12 bases separating them. Per the germline V gene, CDR1 is LGHDT and CDR2 is YNNKEL (reference sequence). The CDR3 bases are TGTGCCAGCAGCCTAGGACATATCGATCAGCCCCAGCATTTT. Residues: CASSLGHIDQPQHF.